The table lists the clone carrying this T cell receptor beta chain with many counts. TCRdb analysed the 5' RACE reads with MiXCR anew, one entry per CDR3 protein. The sample has tens of thousands of distinct CDR3 sequences; roughly 10% are singletons. This entry is derived from a study of early T cells in non-severe SARS-CoV-2 infection. The clonotype was recovered from an adult who was a healthcare worker with PCR-confirmed SARS-CoV-2 infection or an uninfected control (not recorded which). The sample comprised whole blood.

CDR3 DNA sequence: TGTGCCAGCAGCTACGGGGATAACGAGCAGTACTTC. This gives the protein CASSYGDNEQYF. The gene calls are TRBV7-9 and TRBJ2-7; D possibly corresponds to TRBD2 (5 bases). V lost 4 bases and J lost 5, with 9 bases in between. This CDR3 contains 12 residues. The germline gives CDR1 SEHNR, CDR2 FQNEAQ (reference sequence).